This TCR beta chain was obtained from a study of T-cell reconstitution after alpha-beta-depleted transplantation in children. This CDR3 has 16 amino acids. Trimming stripped 6 bases from V and 1 base from J, with 18 bases between. Per the germline V gene, CDR1 is MNHEY and CDR2 is SMNVEV (reference sequence). Unique molecular identifiers were incorporated when the TCRbeta library was constructed. In TCRdb, the PCR reads were re-called with MiXCR into one record per CDR3 protein. The table has around 700,000 distinct CDR3 sequences, less than 15% seen once; the top ten hold 0.79%. This clonotype occurred a few times. Its antigen remains unknown. Overall study results and limits: Several hundred expanded graft clones reportedly supplied alpha-beta T cells about two months after transplant. T-cell counts and diversity were attributed mostly to newly produced T cells one year after transplant. Several patients had high TCRbeta diversity at day 60; it came from surviving recipient T cells and thymic progenitors.

The sequence was collected from a girl aged 2-15 years with congenital amegakaryocytic thrombocytopenia, due to receive a stem cell transplant. This chain joins TRBV27 and TRBJ2-5; tentative D call: TRBD2 (5 bases). Material: PBMCs, obtained before TCRalphabeta/CD19-depleted stem cell transplant. The CDR3 here is CASRTLANKGQETQYF. In nucleotides, the CDR3 is TGTGCCAGCAGGACCCTAGCAAACAAGGGCCAAGAGACCCAGTACTTC.